The subject of this entry is one TCR beta chain. The repertoire was sequenced with immunoSEQ multiplex PCR; TCRdb's copy has only in-frame clones and lacks some. There are roughly 400,000 clones in the sample; approximately 90% occur only once, and about 1.7% lies in the top ten. Germline values: CDR1 MNHNS, CDR2 SASEGT. The V and J ends lost 3 bases and 4 bases, in that order; junction bases with no gene match: 15. CDR3 length: 17 residues. This sample stems from a study of Ad26.COV2.S vaccination and SARS-CoV-2 variants. The overall study: Donor had been placed in the Ad26.COV2.S arm of the COV1001 trial.

Noted treatment: approximately 18 received Ad26.COV2.S at low or high dose, single or two shots; roughly five received placebo; per-sample allocation not given. Sampling took place 63 days after the first vaccine or placebo injection. This chain joins TRBV6-1 and TRBJ2-7; TRBD1 aligns across 7 bases. The TCR comes from a person aged 18-65 years who received the Ad26.COV2.S COVID-19 vaccine or a placebo. The material was peripheral blood, obtained in a trial of Ad26.COV2.S vaccine versus placebo. The CDR3, as DNA: TGTGCCAGCAGTGAGCCGAACAGGGGCGATCTTAATTACGAGCAGTACTTC. Translation gives CASSEPNRGDLNYEQYF.